This passage covers 8 T cell receptor beta chains from one sample sequenced in a study of OX40 agonist ivuxolimab in advanced cancers. The library was prepared using the immunoSEQ multiplex PCR assay. Entries here come from immuneACCESS through TCRdb and include only in-frame sequences with V and J called. Some clones fail to appear in such tables; in the studies checked, an unresolved V gene covers under half of the shortfall, and the cause of the remainder is unknown. The sample data list about 94,000 clones, and around nine tenths of these were observed just once. The ten largest make up over 0.8% of the sample. Here the sequenced sample was CD4+ or CD8+ T cells sorted from blood, taken in a trial of the OX40 agonist ivuxolimab. Source of these receptors: an adult with an advanced solid tumor such as melanoma, head and neck, liver or kidney cancer.

The rearrangement links TRBV11-3 to TRBJ1-1; the D is unclear. The CDR3 sequence is 10 residues long. V lost 3 bases to trimming and J lost 13 bases, with 9 bases between them. Germline V gives CDR1 SGHNT, CDR2 YENEEA. This CDR3 reads CASSLRKVFF. CDR3 DNA sequence: TGTGCCAGCAGCTTGCGGAAGGTTTTCTTT.

This sequence joins TRBV7-3 and TRBJ2-5; 8 bases fit TRBD1. CDR3 length equals 13 residues. V shed 5 bases and J 4 bases; nucleotides not matched to a gene: 3. Germline V lookup: CDR1 SGHTA, CDR2 FQGTGA. The CDR3 region is CASSPDRVETQYF. The CDR3 DNA follows: TGTGCCAGCAGCCCGGACAGGGTAGAGACCCAGTACTTC.

V usage is TRBV28 and J usage is TRBJ2-7, with a weak D call TRBD1 (5 bases). The CDR3 has 14 amino acids. Germline CDR1 and CDR2: MDHEN and SYDVKM. V was shortened by 2 bases and J by 2 bases, with 10 bases between the two germline ends. The CDR3 is CASSLRQTPYEQYF. In nucleotides, the CDR3 is TGTGCCAGCAGTTTAAGACAGACCCCCTACGAGCAGTACTTC.

This clone has only a few counts. This rearrangement joins TRBV6-1 to TRBJ2-1, with 7 bases lining up with TRBD2. The CDR3 sequence is 15 residues long. Germline assignment: CDR1 MNHNS and CDR2 SASEGT. Trimming at V came to 2 bases and at J to 3 bases, leaving 4 bases not matched to a gene. DNA of the CDR3: TGTGCCAGCAGTGAATCTAGCGGCTTCTACAATGAGCAGTTCTTC. Amino acids: CASSESSGFYNEQFF.

V is TRBV9 and J is TRBJ2-2; 8 nucleotides match TRBD1. There are 16 residues in the CDR3. V gave up 2 bases and J gave up 0 bases; unmatched junction bases: 3. CDR1 SGDLS and CDR2 YYNGEE come from the germline V gene. CDR3 DNA: TGTGCCAGCAGCGTGGGACAGGCATCGAACACCGGGGAGCTGTTTTTT. Its translation is CASSVGQASNTGELFF.

The chain uses TRBV6-6 and TRBJ2-7; TRBD1 agrees at 8 bases. V was clipped by 8 bases and J by 0 bases; unmatched bases: 12. CDR1 and CDR2 from the germline V gene are MNHNY and SVGAGI (reference sequence). The CDR3 covers 16 residues. CDR3 in DNA: TGTGCCAGCCGGACAGGGTCTGAGCGGAGCTCCTACGAGCAGTACTTC. Protein product: CASRTGSERSSYEQYF.

This clone turned up a few times. V usage is TRBV21-1 and J usage is TRBJ1-3; TRBD1 was called by the table and not checked on the DNA. TRBV21-1 is a recognized pseudogene. The CDR3 spans 18 residues. For the CDR3, the DNA is TGTGCCAGCAGCAAGGGACAGGGTAAGGCATGTGGAAGAAACACCATATATTTT. Translated, it gives CASSKGQGKACGRNTIYF.

This clone came up once. The V and J genes are TRBV15 and TRBJ2-7; 8 bases fit TRBD1. Germline V lookup: CDR1 LNHNV, CDR2 YYDKDF (reference sequence). This CDR3 has 17 residues. V dropped 3 bases and J dropped 0; count of bases not matched to a gene: 10. The CDR3 region is CATSSRMFGQGSYEQYF. CDR3 in DNA: TGTGCCACCAGCAGTCGGATGTTCGGACAGGGCTCCTACGAGCAGTACTTC.